These T cell receptor beta chains were read from a single sample in a study of cytomegalovirus exposure and HLA in healthy donors. Libraries were prepared by immunoSEQ multiplex PCR; TCRdb keeps only in-frame clonotypes and omits some of them. Of 85,000 to 130,000 clones listed, over 55% are singletons. The sequenced material came from PBMCs. The receptors stem from a female donor in good health and CMV-seronegative. CDR3s include the opening cysteine and the closing phenylalanine or tryptophan. The order of the fields is V gene, CDR3 length, J gene, clone size, D gene, CDR3 protein, CDR3 DNA. A D gene is named only where the DNA matches it firmly. Only some rows state a clone size, as once, few, many or a class for expanded clones.

TRBV29-1	14	TRBJ2-2	few	TRBD2	CSARTSGLTGELFF	TGCAGCGCTAGGACTAGCGGACTCACCGGGGAGCTGTTTTTT
TRBV14	17	TRBJ1-4	.	.	CASSQGDRIATNEKLFF	TGTGCCAGCAGCCAAGGCGACAGGATAGCAACTAATGAAAAACTGTTTTTT
TRBV6-4	14	TRBJ2-2	.	.	CASSGQYHTGELFF	TGTGCCAGCTCTGGGCAGTACCACACCGGGGAGCTGTTTTTT
TRBV28	15	TRBJ1-1	few	.	CASSIPDKGNTEAFF	TGTGCCAGCAGTATACCGGACAAAGGGAACACTGAAGCTTTCTTT
TRBV4-2	16	TRBJ1-2	.	TRBD1	CASSQENRGLDYGYTF	TGTGCCAGCAGCCAAGAAAATAGGGGGCTGGACTATGGCTACACCTTC
TRBV10-2	14	TRBJ2-1	.	TRBD2	CAIQLAGGGNEQFF	TGCGCCATCCAACTAGCGGGAGGAGGCAATGAGCAGTTCTTC
TRBV6-5	15	TRBJ1-2	.	.	CASSPAGYPYYGYTF	TGTGCCAGCAGTCCGGCGGGGTACCCCTACTATGGCTACACCTTC
TRBV7-8	14	TRBJ2-1	.	TRBD2	CASQELRTSGEQFF	TGTGCCAGCCAAGAACTACGGACTAGCGGTGAGCAGTTCTTC
TRBV6-6	12	TRBJ2-7	.	.	CASSQQGHEQYF	TGTGCCAGCAGCCAACAGGGCCACGAGCAGTACTTC
TRBV7-8	14	TRBJ2-7	.	.	CASSAQLPTYEQYF	TGTGCCAGCAGCGCTCAACTGCCCACCTACGAGCAGTACTTC
TRBV5-1	13	TRBJ1-2	.	TRBD1	CASSLDRGDGYTF	TGCGCCAGCAGCTTGGACAGGGGGGATGGCTACACCTTC
TRBV25-1	16	TRBJ1-3	few	TRBD1	CASSGTGPSSGNTIYF	TGTGCCAGCAGTGGGACAGGCCCAAGCTCTGGAAACACCATATATTTT
TRBV6-1	13	TRBJ2-7	.	.	CASSSEGLYEQYF	TGTGCCAGCAGCTCCGAGGGACTCTACGAGCAGTACTTC
TRBV27	15	TRBJ2-7	.	TRBD1	CASSSLDRGLYEQYF	TGTGCCAGCAGTTCCCTTGACAGGGGTCTCTACGAGCAGTACTTC
TRBV4-2	21	TRBJ2-3	.	TRBD2	CASSQGWASGRGVPKSDTGYF	TGTGCCAGCAGCCAGGGCTGGGCTAGCGGGAGGGGAGTACCAAAATCAGATACGGGGTATTTT
TRBV4-1	20	TRBJ2-3	few	TRBD2	CASSHLGLAGGPSGTDTQYF	TGCGCCAGCAGCCACCTGGGACTAGCGGGAGGGCCGTCAGGTACAGATACGCAGTATTTT
TRBV5-1	15	TRBJ2-7	.	TRBD1	CASSSDGQGSYEQYF	TGCGCCAGCAGCTCGGATGGACAGGGCTCCTACGAGCAGTACTTC
TRBV4-3	15	TRBJ1-1	.	.	CASSQDWSFGTEAFF	TGCGCCAGCAGCCAAGATTGGAGTTTCGGCACTGAAGCTTTCTTT
TRBV7-9	14	TRBJ2-3	once	TRBD2	CASSFGGASDTQYF	TGTGCCAGCAGCTTCGGGGGGGCATCGGATACGCAGTATTTT
TRBV29-1	13	TRBJ2-1	.	TRBD2	CSGGSSSYSEQFF	TGCAGCGGCGGGAGTTCCTCCTACAGTGAGCAGTTCTTC